This T cell receptor beta chain was documented in a study of T cells after yellow fever vaccination. CDR1 is MDHEN and CDR2 is SYDVKM in the germline V gene. Trimming removed 8 bases at V and 5 bases at J, with 18 bases between. This CDR3 has 14 amino acids. This clonotype was seen many times. Its specificity is not known. General study points: The study re-detected most primary-vaccination clones after the booster (under 97% CD4, roughly 90% CD8).

A process of 5'RACE template switching, which added a universal primer site and UMIs, was used to make TCR cDNA. TCRdb itself ran the 5' RACE reads through MiXCR, one entry per CDR3 protein. The sample has hundreds of thousands of distinct CDR3 sequences, more than 9% seen once. The clonotype was recovered from a man aged 25-45 years who received the YFV17D yellow fever vaccine. This chain joins TRBV28 and TRBJ2-5; D may be TRBD2 (6 bases). The sequenced sample was PBMCs, obtained on the day of the yellow fever booster vaccination. DNA of the CDR3: TGTGCCAGCCGAACAGGAGGGTACGGGGAGACCCAGTACTTC. It yields the protein CASRTGGYGETQYF.